The 15 T cell receptor beta chains below all came from one sample that was sequenced in a study of shared clonotypes between healthy human individuals. This table comes from immunoSEQ multiplex PCR, and its TCRdb copy is limited to in-frame clones, with some not included. In the table there are approximately 2,300,000 clones, 92% of which are singletons. Sample: naive CD4+ T cells from PBMCs. Subset defined: CD45RA+ positively selected. These receptors were taken from a man aged 18 to 29 in good health. Some clones in this sample may be carry-over from other donors' samples.

This clone was observed a single time. The V gene is TRBV28, the J gene TRBJ2-1; a possible D gene is TRBD1 (5 bases). Germline CDR1 and CDR2: MDHEN and SYDVKM. V was pared by 3 bases and J by 5 bases, with 14 bases between. The CDR3 contains 15 residues. The CDR3 DNA is TGTGCCAGCAGTTTGGGCGGCAACAGGAACAATGAGCAGTTCTTC. Encoded protein: CASSLGGNRNNEQFF.

This chain links TRBV11-2 with TRBJ2-5; TRBD2 is a possible D gene (5 bases). Trimming stripped 1 base from V and 4 bases from J, with 13 bases between. The CDR3 has 15 residues. Germline V gene sequence: CDR1 SGHAT, CDR2 FQNNGV. For the CDR3, the DNA is TGTGCCAGCAGCTTAGTGTTGAGGGCTCCAGAGACCCAGTACTTC. Amino acid sequence: CASSLVLRAPETQYF.

The chain employs TRBV27 and TRBJ2-1; D is unresolved. Trimming left V 2 bases short and J 0 bases short, with 11 bases between. The CDR3 has 16 amino acids. Germline V gene sequence: CDR1 MNHEY, CDR2 SMNVEV (reference sequence). CDR3 bases: TGTGCCAGCAGTTTAAGGGCACCGCGCTCCTACAATGAGCAGTTCTTC. It encodes CASSLRAPRSYNEQFF.

V and J are TRBV6-5 and TRBJ2-1; 7 bases map to TRBD1. This CDR3 spans 14 amino acids. The V segment lost 6 bases and the J segment 0 bases; nucleotides outside the gene matches: 2. The V gene's germline CDR1 is MNHEY and CDR2 SVGAGI. CDR3 in amino acids: CASSRGSSYNEQFF. The CDR3 bases are TGTGCCAGCAGCAGGGGGAGCTCCTACAATGAGCAGTTCTTC.

V gene TRBV5-1 combines with J gene TRBJ2-1; D is unclear. V was trimmed by 0 bases and J by 0 bases, leaving 10 bases between them. This CDR3 has 16 residues. Per the germline V gene, CDR1 is SGHRS and CDR2 is YFSETQ. Here the CDR3 reads CASSLVSSRSYNEQFF. The CDR3 DNA follows: TGCGCCAGCAGCTTGGTTTCATCTCGCTCCTACAATGAGCAGTTCTTC.

The chain joins TRBV4-3 to TRBJ2-7, with D unclear. V shed 1 base and J shed 0 bases, with 10 bases lying between them. The CDR3 has 15 residues. Germline V gene sequence: CDR1 LGHNA, CDR2 YSLEER. In DNA, the CDR3 is TGCGCCAGCAGCCAAGTTCCGCAAGGCTCCTACGAGCAGTACTTC. This codes for CASSQVPQGSYEQYF.

This sequence joins TRBV27 and TRBJ2-7; 7 nucleotides line up with TRBD1. The CDR3 is made up of 15 amino acids. In germline, CDR1 is MNHEY, CDR2 SMNVEV (reference sequence). Losses at the gene ends were 3 bases for V and 4 bases for J; bases not matched to a gene: 9. The CDR3 reads CASSFITGQSYEQYF. The CDR3 bases are TGTGCCAGCAGTTTCATCACGGGACAGTCTTACGAGCAGTACTTC.

DNA of the CDR3: TGTGCCAGCAGTGCGTCCTCTGTGGGACTTTACGAGCAGTACTTC. This encodes CASSASSVGLYEQYF. The rearrangement links TRBV25-1 to TRBJ2-7; possibly TRBD2 for D (6 bases). CDR1 is MGHDK, CDR2 SYGVNS, per germline. V was clipped by 4 bases and J by 4 bases, with 17 bases between them. This CDR3 contains 15 residues.

This clone was picked up one time. This chain connects TRBV28 to TRBJ1-5; D is unresolved. Germline values: CDR1 MDHEN, CDR2 SYDVKM. This CDR3 is built from 17 residues. Trimming pared 2 bases from V and 3 bases from J, leaving 17 bases between. CDR3 DNA: TGTGCCAGCAGTTTACCCCCGGCAGGCAATTTCAATCAGCCCCAGCATTTT. Translating gives CASSLPPAGNFNQPQHF.

The sample holds a few counts of this clone. In the same sample, other DNA sequences code for this CDR3. V and J are TRBV29-1 and TRBJ2-7; D gene uncertain. V gave up 5 bases and J gave up 0 bases, with 8 bases separating them. Germline V CDR1 and CDR2: SQVTM, ANQGSEA. CDR3 length: 12 residues. The CDR3 coding sequence is TGCAGCGTTAGATCCGCCTCCTACGAGCAGTACTTC. It specifies CSVRSASYEQYF.

This clone came up once. The chain links TRBV5-4 to TRBJ2-3, with D perhaps matching TRBD2 (6 bases). The CDR3 loop spans 16 amino acids. The germline gives CDR1 SGHNT, CDR2 YYREEE (reference sequence). The V end was cut by 4 bases, the J end by 1 base, with 16 bases between. CDR3 region: CASSLGTLKGTDTQYF. DNA for the CDR3: TGTGCCAGCAGCCTCGGGACTCTGAAAGGCACAGATACGCAGTATTTT.

The rearrangement uses TRBV29-1 and TRBJ2-1; unclear D gene. The germline V gene has CDR1 SQVTM and CDR2 ANQGSEA. The CDR3 extends over 13 amino acids. Trimming took 7 bases from V and 12 from J, leaving 22 bases between them. CDR3 protein: CSARIGLVLRQFF. In DNA, the CDR3 is TGCAGCGCCCGAATTGGGCTAGTGCTGAGGCAGTTCTTC.

This chain's CDR3 is CASSPRIGDGYTF. The CDR3 DNA reads TGTGCCAGCTCACCACGTATAGGGGATGGCTACACCTTC. The rearrangement links TRBV18 to TRBJ1-2, with D possibly TRBD1 on 5 matching bases. Trimming removed 1 base from V and 6 bases from J, with 9 bases in between. Germline CDR1 KGHSH, CDR2 LQKENI. This CDR3 spans 13 amino acids.

This chain links TRBV11-2 with TRBJ2-1; D is undetermined. V lost 5 bases and J 10 bases, leaving 15 bases between the germline ends. The germline V gene encodes CDR1 SGHAT and CDR2 FQNNGV. The CDR3 consists of 13 residues. The CDR3, as DNA: TGTGCCAGCAGCCGGCCAGGCATGGTCGAGCAGTTCTTC. It encodes CASSRPGMVEQFF.

The V and J genes are TRBV9 and TRBJ1-6, with D possibly being TRBD1 (6 bases). Between the trimmed V and J ends, which lost 7 bases and 6 bases, there was a span of 14 bases. Germline V gene lookup returns CDR1 SGDLS and CDR2 YYNGEE. CDR3 size: 14 residues. CDR3 loop: CASRYRAFNSPLHF. In DNA, the CDR3 is TGTGCCAGCCGCTACAGGGCGTTTAATTCACCCCTCCACTTT.